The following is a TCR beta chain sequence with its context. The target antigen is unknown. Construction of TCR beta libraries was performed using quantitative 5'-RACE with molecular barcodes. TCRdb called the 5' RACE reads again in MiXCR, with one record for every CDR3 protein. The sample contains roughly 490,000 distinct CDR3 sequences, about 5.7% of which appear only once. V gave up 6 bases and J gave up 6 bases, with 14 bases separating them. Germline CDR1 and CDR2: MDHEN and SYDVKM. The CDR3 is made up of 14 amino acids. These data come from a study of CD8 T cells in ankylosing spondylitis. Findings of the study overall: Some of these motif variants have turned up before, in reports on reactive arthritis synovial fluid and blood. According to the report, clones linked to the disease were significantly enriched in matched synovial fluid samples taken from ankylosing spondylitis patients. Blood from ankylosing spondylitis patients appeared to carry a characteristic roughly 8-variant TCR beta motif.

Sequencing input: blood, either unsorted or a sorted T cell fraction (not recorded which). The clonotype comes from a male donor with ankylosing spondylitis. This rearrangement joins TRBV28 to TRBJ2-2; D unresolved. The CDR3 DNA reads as TGTGCCAGCAGCCAAAGCAACGGCGCCGGGGAGCTGTTTTTT. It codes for CASSQSNGAGELFF.